This TCR beta chain was captured in a study of graft-versus-host responses after intestinal transplantation. Overall study: As for transplant type, recipients had multivisceral, liver-intestinal, or isolated intestinal grafts. Recipients uniformly received anti-thymocyte globulin induction, followed by tacrolimus and steroids for about 3 years. Study-wide results and caveats: Recipient bone marrow held GvH clones, some seen earlier in ileum or blood. Association was observed between peak circulating GvH clone levels and early post-transplant HvG declines.

Profiling relied on immunoSEQ multiplex PCR, and the TCRdb table lists in-frame clones only, not all of them. This table holds 75,000 to 95,000 clones, about 92% found once. Note on this clone: The antigen remains undetermined.

CDR3 length equals 15 residues. Trimming took 3 bases from V and 2 from J; bases not matched to a gene: 4. Germline V gene data show CDR1 as SGHVS and CDR2 as FNYEAQ. This material consisted of unstimulated CD8+ T cells sorted from spleen or lymph node cells, taken before intestinal transplant. J is TRBJ2-5 and V is TRBV7-6, with 9 bases lining up with TRBD2. The receptor comes from a human donor who received an intestinal transplant. The CDR3 region is CASSLTSGPQETQYF. CDR3 in DNA: TGTGCCAGCAGCTTGACTAGCGGACCTCAAGAGACCCAGTACTTC.